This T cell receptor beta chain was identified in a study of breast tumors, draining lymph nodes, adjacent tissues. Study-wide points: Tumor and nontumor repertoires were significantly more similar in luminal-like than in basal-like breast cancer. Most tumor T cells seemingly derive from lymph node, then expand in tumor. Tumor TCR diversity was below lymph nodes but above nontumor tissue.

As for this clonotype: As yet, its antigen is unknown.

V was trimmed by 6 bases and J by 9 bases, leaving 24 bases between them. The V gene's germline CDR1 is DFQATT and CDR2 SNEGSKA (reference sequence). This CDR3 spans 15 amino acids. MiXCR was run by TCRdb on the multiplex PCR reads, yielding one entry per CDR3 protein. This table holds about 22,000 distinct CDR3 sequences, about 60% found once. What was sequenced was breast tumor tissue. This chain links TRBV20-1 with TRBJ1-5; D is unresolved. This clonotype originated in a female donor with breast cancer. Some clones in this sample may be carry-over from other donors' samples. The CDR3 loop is CSAASSVAGRGPQHF. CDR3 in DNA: TGCAGTGCCGCCTCTTCCGTGGCGGGGAGAGGGCCCCAGCATTTT.